The T cell receptor beta chain described here comes from a study of memory CD4+ T cells and cytomegalovirus serostatus. Using immunoSEQ multiplex PCR, the repertoire was profiled, and TCRdb retains in-frame clones only, with some absent. The table shows approximately 50,000 clones, with 70% to 85% occurring only once. The sort gate was single viable CD3+CD4+CD8-CD45RO+ cells for memory CD4+ T cells. CDR3 length: 16 residues. CDR1 is SGHDN and CDR2 is FVKESK in the germline V gene. After removal of 2 bases from V and 2 bases from J, the junction contained 7 bases not matched to a gene. The sample taken for sequencing was memory CD4+ T cells from blood. This sequence originates from an adult in good health and CMV-seropositive. This rearrangement joins TRBV14 to TRBJ2-3; 7 bases match TRBD1. This CDR3 is CASSQPGTAFTDTQYF. For the CDR3, the DNA is TGTGCCAGCAGCCAACCTGGGACAGCTTTCACAGATACGCAGTATTTT.